This entry lists 25 T cell receptor beta chains sequenced from one sample in a study of blood T cell repertoires in COVID-19. The table came from immunoSEQ multiplex PCR; TCRdb's copy has only in-frame clones and leaves some out. The repertoire has about 210,000 clones, about 85% of them found once; the top ten carry roughly 0.69%. Sequenced sample: peripheral blood. The receptors were sampled from a man between 40 and 49 years old with acute or convalescent COVID-19.

The chain uses TRBV6-6 and TRBJ2-4; perhaps TRBD1 as D (5 bases). V was pared by 2 bases and J by 0 bases, with 11 bases between. Germline-derived CDR1 and CDR2 are MNHNY and SVGAGI (reference sequence). This CDR3 is built from 16 residues. The CDR3 is CASSYEQEIAKNIQYF. DNA for the CDR3: TGTGCCAGCAGTTACGAACAGGAGATAGCCAAAAACATTCAGTACTTC.

The chain recombines TRBV18 with TRBJ1-1; D not certain. The CDR3 spans 14 residues. V was cut by 6 bases and J by 3 bases, with 14 bases left in between. CDR1 KGHSH and CDR2 LQKENI come from the germline V gene. CDR3 coding DNA: TGTGCCAGCTCCCTCCTCGCGGCGGACACTGAAGCTTTCTTT. Amino acids: CASSLLAADTEAFF. The entire variable domain, with the rest obtained from reference TRBV18 and TRBJ1-1, is as follows: NAGVMQNPRHLVRRRGQEARLRCSPMKGHSHVYWYRQLPEEGLKFMVYLQKENIIDESGMPKERFSAEFPKEGPSILRIQQVVRGDSAAYFCASSLLAADTEAFFGQGTRLTVV.

The sample holds one count of this clone. The chain combines TRBV14 with TRBJ2-5; D may be TRBD2 (5 bases). The germline gives CDR1 SGHDN, CDR2 FVKESK. This CDR3 has 12 amino acids. V was shortened by 4 bases and J by 4 bases, with 7 bases between the two germline ends. The CDR3 DNA reads as TGTGCCAGCAGCCCCCGGGGAGAGACCCAGTACTTC. Encoded protein: CASSPRGETQYF.

The J gene is TRBJ2-3, the V gene TRBV6-5; 8 bases align to TRBD2. Trimming removed 9 bases from V and 4 bases from J; junction bases left unmatched: 12. The CDR3 runs to 15 residues. Looked up from germline, CDR1 is MNHEY and CDR2 is SVGAGI. DNA for the CDR3: TGTGCCAGTGGAACCGGGACTAGATCTGCAGATACGCAGTATTTT. Protein: CASGTGTRSADTQYF.

The chain uses TRBV7-3 and TRBJ1-1; D might be TRBD1 (5 bases). The CDR3 is 13 amino acids. With 0 bases removed from V and 4 bases from J, the gap between germline ends came to 6 bases. Germline V lookup: CDR1 SGHTA, CDR2 FQGTGA. The CDR3 coding sequence is TGTGCCAGCAGCTTAACCAGGGCCACTGAAGCTTTCTTT. Protein sequence: CASSLTRATEAFF.

The gene calls are TRBV24-1 and TRBJ2-1; 7 positions match TRBD1. Germline trimming cut 4 bases from V and 9 bases from J; bases unmatched to any gene: 5. Germline V gene sequence: CDR1 KGHDR, CDR2 SFDVKD. The CDR3 runs 13 residues. CDR3 amino acids: CATSERGQGEQFF. The CDR3 DNA sequence: TGTGCCACCAGTGAAAGGGGGCAGGGTGAGCAGTTCTTC.

The chain employs TRBV29-1 and TRBJ2-1; 10 bases are shared with TRBD2. The germline V gene has CDR1 SQVTM and CDR2 ANQGSEA. The CDR3 is made up of 18 amino acids. The trim removed 4 bases at V and 8 bases at J, leaving 20 bases unmatched. The CDR3 region is CSVVEPPRLAGVWDEQFF. The CDR3 DNA reads as TGCAGCGTTGTAGAACCCCCCCGGCTAGCGGGAGTTTGGGATGAGCAGTTCTTC.

The chain couples TRBV5-1 to TRBJ1-1; perhaps TRBD1 as D (6 bases). Trimming pared 2 bases from V and 2 bases from J, leaving 10 bases between. Germline V gene data show CDR1 as SGHRS and CDR2 as YFSETQ. This CDR3 is 14 amino acids long. The CDR3 coding sequence is TGCGCCAGCAGCTTCCTACAGGGCAACACTGAAGCTTTCTTT. It specifies CASSFLQGNTEAFF.

J is TRBJ2-7 and V is TRBV19, with D perhaps TRBD1 (6 bases). This CDR3 has 12 amino acids. CDR1 LNHDA and CDR2 SQIVND come from the germline V gene (reference sequence). Trimming removed 10 bases at V and 3 bases at J, with 13 bases between. In DNA form, the CDR3 reads TGTGCCACGGCCAGGGGCGACTACGAGCAGTACTTC. Translating it yields CATARGDYEQYF.

This chain connects TRBV28 to TRBJ1-2; 8 bases agree with TRBD1. V lost 2 bases and J lost 4; bases outside the gene matches: 9. The germline gives CDR1 MDHEN, CDR2 SYDVKM. This CDR3 comprises 16 residues. This chain's CDR3 is CASSLKIPGQGYGYTF. The CDR3 DNA reads as TGTGCCAGCAGTTTAAAGATCCCAGGACAGGGCTATGGCTACACCTTC.

The chain links TRBV27 to TRBJ2-7, with 8 bases matching TRBD1. V shed 6 bases and J 2 bases; nucleotides not matched to a gene: 9. There are 15 residues in the CDR3. Germline CDR1 MNHEY, CDR2 SMNVEV (reference sequence). Written as DNA, the CDR3 is TGTGCCAGCAGACGGATCGGACAGGGTCCCTACGAGCAGTACTTC. Translating it yields CASRRIGQGPYEQYF.

The CDR3 bases are TGTGCCAGCAGAGCAGGGATCTCCTATAATTCACCCCTCCACTTT. This sequence encodes CASRAGISYNSPLHF. The chain has TRBV2 and TRBJ1-6; perhaps TRBD1 as D (5 bases). Germline V CDR1 and CDR2: SNHLY, FYNNEI. CDR3 length: 15 residues. The V end was cut by 6 bases, the J end by 0 bases, with 9 bases between.

The chain couples TRBV11-2 to TRBJ2-7; 11 bases line up with TRBD2. The V and J ends lost 7 bases and 1 base, in that order; junction bases with no gene match: 6. The CDR3 has 15 amino acids. Per the germline V gene, CDR1 is SGHAT and CDR2 is FQNNGV. Written as DNA, the CDR3 is TGTGCCAGCAAATATATAGCGGGAGGGTCCTACGAGCAGTACTTC. Translating it yields CASKYIAGGSYEQYF.

The chain links TRBV6-5 to TRBJ1-2; TRBD1 agrees at 8 bases. This CDR3 spans 15 amino acids. Per the germline V gene, CDR1 is MNHEY and CDR2 is SVGAGI. Losses at the gene ends were 4 bases for V and 3 bases for J; bases not matched to a gene: 7. The chain's CDR3 is CASSSRGQGHYGYTF. In DNA, the CDR3 is TGTGCCAGCAGTTCCCGAGGACAGGGCCACTATGGCTACACCTTC.

The rearrangement joins TRBV28 to TRBJ2-7, with unresolved D. The CDR3 spans 14 residues. V was pared by 2 bases and J by 0 bases, with 8 bases between. Germline lookup yields CDR1 MDHEN and CDR2 SYDVKM. For the CDR3, the DNA is TGTGCCAGCAGTTTACGGGTGAACTCCTACGAGCAGTACTTC. Residues: CASSLRVNSYEQYF.

This clone was recorded once. The CDR3 region has the DNA TGTGCCAGCAGCCAAGGGGTGGCGGCACTAACAGATACGCAGTATTTT. Its protein is CASSQGVAALTDTQYF. V usage is TRBV3-1 (or the pseudogene TRBV3-2) and J usage is TRBJ2-3, with D uncertain. Trimming took 1 base from V and 3 from J, leaving 14 bases between them. The V gene's germline CDR1 is LGHDT and CDR2 YNNKEL (reference sequence). The CDR3 loop spans 16 amino acids.

This chain links TRBV4-3 with TRBJ2-7, with 9 bases matching TRBD2. CDR1 and CDR2 from the germline V gene are LGHNA and YSLEER. The CDR3 contains 15 residues. Unmatched junction bases numbered 7, after V lost 4 bases and J lost 3 bases. The CDR3 sequence is CASSPLTSGIYEQYF. DNA for the CDR3: TGCGCCAGCAGCCCTCTGACTAGCGGTATCTACGAGCAGTACTTC.

The chain joins TRBV27 to TRBJ2-5, with 9 bases lining up with TRBD2. In germline, CDR1 is MNHEY, CDR2 SMNVEV (reference sequence). The CDR3 extends over 17 amino acids. The J segment lost 3 bases and the V segment lost 6 bases, leaving 14 bases of the junction unmatched. The DNA of the CDR3 is TGTGCCAGCAGCCTCTCCGGGCAACTAGCGGGCAAAGAGACCCAGTACTTC. Protein sequence: CASSLSGQLAGKETQYF.

V usage is TRBV7-2 and J usage is TRBJ2-3; 15 positions agree with TRBD2. CDR1 SGHTA and CDR2 FQGNSA come from the germline V gene. This CDR3 has 18 residues. The J segment lost 2 bases and the V segment lost 5 bases, leaving 8 bases of the junction unmatched. CDR3 coding DNA: TGTGCCAGCAGCAGAACCGGGACTAGCGGGGGGATCACAGATACGCAGTATTTT. Translation gives CASSRTGTSGGITDTQYF.

This sequence joins TRBV20-1 and TRBJ2-3, with D unresolved. The CDR3 is 10 amino acids. The germline V gene has CDR1 DFQATT and CDR2 SNEGSKA (reference sequence). In DNA form, the CDR3 reads TGCAGCCCTTCAGGAGATACGCAGTATTTT. Encoded protein: CSPSGDTQYF.

The chain recombines TRBV7-6 with TRBJ2-3, with 11 positions matching TRBD2. V shed 5 bases, J shed 0 bases, and the junction held 1 base outside the gene matches. The CDR3 is 15 amino acids. Germline V gene sequence: CDR1 SGHVS, CDR2 FNYEAQ. The CDR3 region has the DNA TGTGCCAGCAGCGGGACTAGCGGTAGCACAGATACGCAGTATTTT. Residues: CASSGTSGSTDTQYF.

V usage is TRBV30 and J usage is TRBJ1-2; D perhaps matches TRBD1 (6 bases). The CDR3 sequence is 14 residues long. Germline V lookup: CDR1 GTSNPN, CDR2 SVGIG (reference sequence). V lost 1 base, J lost 4 bases, and 13 bases lay in between. The CDR3, as DNA: TGTGCCTGGAGTGCCCAGGGGAGAGGCTATGGCTACACCTTC. Its protein is CAWSAQGRGYGYTF.

The V and J genes are TRBV4-2 and TRBJ2-1; D not certain. The V gene's germline CDR1 is LGHNA and CDR2 YNFKEQ. Trimming stripped 0 bases from V and 5 bases from J, with 2 bases between. The CDR3 loop spans 12 amino acids. The CDR3, as DNA: TGTGCCAGCAGCCAAGATAACAATGAGCAGTTCTTC. Translated, it gives CASSQDNNEQFF.

This clone was found once. CDR3 loop: CSVQTASYGYTF. CDR3 DNA: TGCAGCGTGCAGACAGCCTCCTATGGCTACACCTTC. The chain recombines TRBV29-1 with TRBJ1-2; a possible D gene is TRBD1 (5 bases). Germline-derived CDR1 and CDR2 are SQVTM and ANQGSEA. CDR3 length: 12 amino acids. V was trimmed by 6 bases and J by 4 bases, leaving 12 bases between them.

V and J are TRBV10-2 and TRBJ2-7; 7 nucleotides align to TRBD1. J gave up 1 base and V 2 bases, and 5 bases lay outside the gene matches. The CDR3 is 15 amino acids. Germline V gene data show CDR1 as WSHSY and CDR2 as SAAADI. CDR3 nucleotides: TGCGCCAGCAGTGAGACCGGCAGGGGGTCCTACGAGCAGTACTTC. Amino acid sequence: CASSETGRGSYEQYF.